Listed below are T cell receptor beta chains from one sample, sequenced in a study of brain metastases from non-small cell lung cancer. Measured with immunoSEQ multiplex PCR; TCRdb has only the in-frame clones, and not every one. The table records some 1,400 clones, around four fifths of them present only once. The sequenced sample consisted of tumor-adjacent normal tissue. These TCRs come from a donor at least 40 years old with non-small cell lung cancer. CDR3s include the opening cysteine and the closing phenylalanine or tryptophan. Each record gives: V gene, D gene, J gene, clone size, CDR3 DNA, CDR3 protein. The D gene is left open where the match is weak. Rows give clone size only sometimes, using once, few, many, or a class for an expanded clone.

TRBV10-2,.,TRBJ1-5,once,TGCGCCAGCAGTGACGATTTGGGCACTCAGCCCCAGCATTTT,CASSDDLGTQPQHF
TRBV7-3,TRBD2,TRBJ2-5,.,TGTGCCAGCAGCCCGGGGACTAGCGGGGAAAACCCGTATCAAGAGACCCAGTACTTC,CASSPGTSGENPYQETQYF
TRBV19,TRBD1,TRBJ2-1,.,TGTGCCAGTAGCCCAGGGGGCGCCTACAATGAGCAGTTCTTC,CASSPGGAYNEQFF
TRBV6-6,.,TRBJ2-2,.,TGTGCCAGCAGTGGAGCGAACACCGGGGAGCTGTTTTTT,CASSGANTGELFF
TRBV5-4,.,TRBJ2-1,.,TGTGCCAGCAGCTTGTTGGGTGAGCAGTTCTTC,CASSLLGEQFF
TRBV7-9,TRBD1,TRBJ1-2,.,TGTGCCAGCAGCGGATGGACAGGGGGCGAGGGCTATGGCTACACCTTC,CASSGWTGGEGYGYTF
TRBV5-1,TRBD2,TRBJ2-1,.,TGCGCCAGCAGCCCCGAGAAGGCGGGGGGCAATGAGCAGTTCTTC,CASSPEKAGGNEQFF
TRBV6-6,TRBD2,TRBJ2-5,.,TGTGCCAGCAGTCTCTATTCTAGCGGGAGAGGGGGGGAGACCCAGTACTTC,CASSLYSSGRGGETQYF
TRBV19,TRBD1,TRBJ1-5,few,TGTGCCAGTAGTGTCACAGGGGGCACTCAGCCCCAGCATTTT,CASSVTGGTQPQHF
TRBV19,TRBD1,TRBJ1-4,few,TGTGCCAGTAGCCCTCACCCCGGACAGGGGTCAACTAATGAAAAACTGTTTTTT,CASSPHPGQGSTNEKLFF
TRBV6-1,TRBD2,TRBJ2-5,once,TGTGCCAGCAGTGACAGCGGGAGGGCCCAAGAGACCCAGTACTTC,CASSDSGRAQETQYF
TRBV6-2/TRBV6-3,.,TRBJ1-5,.,TGTGCCAGCAGTTTCCCACCTCGCCGGGGCAATCAGCCCCAGCATTTT,CASSFPPRRGNQPQHF
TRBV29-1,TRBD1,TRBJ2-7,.,TGCAGCGTTAGGGACAGGGTGGTCTACGAGCAGTACTTC,CSVRDRVVYEQYF
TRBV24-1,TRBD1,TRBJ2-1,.,TGTGCCACCAGTGATTTAGGACAGGGGGAGGCAGGTGAGCAGTTCTTC,CATSDLGQGEAGEQFF
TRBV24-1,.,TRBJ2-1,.,TGTGCCACCAGTGATTTGAATCCGGGCTTCAACAATGAGCAGTTCTTC,CATSDLNPGFNNEQFF
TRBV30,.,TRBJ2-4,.,TGTGCCTGGGGTAGGGGGAGAACAGCTCTAGCCAAAAACATTCAGTACTTC,CAWGRGRTALAKNIQYF
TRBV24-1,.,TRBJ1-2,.,TGTGCCACCAGTGACCTCGGGACCAGCTATGGCTACACCTTC,CATSDLGTSYGYTF
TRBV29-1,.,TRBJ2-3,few,TGCAGCGTTGAATATTACTTCACAGATACGCAGTATTTT,CSVEYYFTDTQYF
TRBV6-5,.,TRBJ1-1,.,TGTGCCAGCAGGCCATTACAGAGGACTGAAGCTTTCTTT,CASRPLQRTEAFF
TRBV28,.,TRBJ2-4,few,TGTGCCAGCACTTTGATGGGCAGGCCCCCTTTTGGAAACATTCAGTACTTC,CASTLMGRPPFGNIQYF
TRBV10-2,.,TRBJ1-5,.,TGCGCCAGCAGTGAGTCCCCAGGAAATAGCAATCAGCCCCAGCATTTT,CASSESPGNSNQPQHF
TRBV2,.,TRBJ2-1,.,TGTGCCAGCAGTGAACGCGGGAACTCCTACAATGAGCAGTTCTTC,CASSERGNSYNEQFF
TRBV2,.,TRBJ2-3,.,TGTGCCAGCAGTGAAATGGAACAGATAAGCATAGATACGCAGTATTTT,CASSEMEQISIDTQYF
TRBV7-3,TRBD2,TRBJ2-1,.,TGTGCTAGCAGCTTAGCTCCTAGCGGCTACAATGAGCAGTTCTTC,CASSLAPSGYNEQFF
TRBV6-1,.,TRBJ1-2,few,TGTGCCAGCAGTTCCGTAAACTATGGCTACACCTTC,CASSSVNYGYTF
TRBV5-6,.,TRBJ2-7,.,TGTGCCAGCAGCCGCTTGAAGGAGCAGTACTTC,CASSRLKEQYF
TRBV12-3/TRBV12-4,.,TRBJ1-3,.,TGTGCCAGCGGTCCAGGAAACACCATATATTTT,CASGPGNTIYF
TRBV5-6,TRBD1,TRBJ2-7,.,TGTGCCAGCAGCGGACCCGGGACAGCCTACTACGAGCAGTACTTC,CASSGPGTAYYEQYF
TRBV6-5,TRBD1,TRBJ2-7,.,TGTGCCAGCAGTCCTGGGGACAGCCTTTCCTACGAGCAGTACTTC,CASSPGDSLSYEQYF
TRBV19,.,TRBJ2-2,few,TGTGCCAGTACCGCCACCTCGGTTGGGACCGGGGAGCTGTTTTTT,CASTATSVGTGELFF
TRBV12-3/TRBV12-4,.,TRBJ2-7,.,TGTGCCAGCAGTTTCGGGGGCGAGCAGTACTTC,CASSFGGEQYF
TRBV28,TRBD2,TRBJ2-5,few,TGTGCCAGCAGTAACCTAGCGGGGCAAGAGACCCAGTACTTC,CASSNLAGQETQYF
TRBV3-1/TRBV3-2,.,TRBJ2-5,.,TGTGCCAGCAGCCAACCACCAGGGACCCAGTACTTC,CASSQPPGTQYF
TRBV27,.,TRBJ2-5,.,TGTGCCAGCAGTTCATACCTCCAGGGCGGTAGAGAGACCCAGTACTTC,CASSSYLQGGRETQYF
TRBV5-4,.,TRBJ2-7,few,TGTGCCAGCAGCTTGGTTGGGGGGTCCTACGAGCAGTACTTC,CASSLVGGSYEQYF
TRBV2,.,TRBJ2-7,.,TGTGCCAGCCAGCCCCTATACGAGCAGTACTTC,CASQPLYEQYF
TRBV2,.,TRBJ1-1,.,TGTGCCAGCAGTGCTGGGCTAATGAACACTGAAGCTTTCTTT,CASSAGLMNTEAFF
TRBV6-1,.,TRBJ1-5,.,TGTGCCAGCAGTGAAGGGATGGTTCAGCCCCAGCATTTT,CASSEGMVQPQHF